Each of the 16 T cell receptor beta chains below was sequenced from the same sample in a study of T cell responses to AZD1222 COVID-19 vaccine. Sequenced by immunoSEQ multiplex PCR; TCRdb stores in-frame clones only, minus some. The sample records tens of thousands of clones, under 95% being singletons. Sequencing was performed on peripheral blood, taken on day 0 of AZD1222 vaccination. Receptors originate from an adult in good health.

The gene calls are TRBV9 and TRBJ1-1, with a weak D call TRBD1 (6 bases). CDR3 length: 15 amino acids. The V gene's germline CDR1 is SGDLS and CDR2 YYNGEE. Trimming removed 4 bases at V and 4 bases at J, with 17 bases between. The CDR3 bases are TGTGCCAGCAGCACAAGAAAAGGGGGAAGCACTGAAGCTTTCTTT. Its protein product is CASSTRKGGSTEAFF.

As for this clone: In the same sample, other DNA sequences code for this CDR3. The chain recombines TRBV19 with TRBJ2-7, with no clear D. This CDR3 region has 11 residues. Trimming took 8 bases from V and 5 from J, leaving 10 bases between them. CDR1 and CDR2 (germline): LNHDA, SQIVND (reference sequence). The CDR3 protein is CASSWGDEQYF. The CDR3 bases are TGTGCCAGTTCGTGGGGTGACGAGCAGTACTTC.

This rearrangement joins TRBV7-9 to TRBJ2-7; D may be TRBD1 (6 bases). Trimming removed 5 bases at V and 5 bases at J, with 13 bases between. The CDR3 is made up of 13 amino acids. The germline gives CDR1 SEHNR, CDR2 FQNEAQ (reference sequence). CDR3 DNA sequence: TGTGCCAGCAGCCCGAGTGGGGGCCACGAGCAGTACTTC. Amino acids: CASSPSGGHEQYF. The complete variable domain, with remaining parts taken from reference TRBV7-9 and TRBJ2-7, reads DTGVSQNPRHKITKRGQNVTFRCDPISEHNRLYWYRQTLGQGPEFLTYFQNEAQLEKSRLLSDRFSAERPKGSFSTLEIQRTEQGDSAMYLCASSPSGGHEQYFGPGTRLTVT.

J is TRBJ2-1 and V is TRBV27, with D perhaps TRBD1 or TRBD2 (5 bases each). CDR1 MNHEY and CDR2 SMNVEV come from the germline V gene (reference sequence). The CDR3 covers 14 residues. V shed 2 bases and J shed 9 bases, with 14 bases lying between them. Here the CDR3 reads CASSLQARGAEQFF. The CDR3 nucleotides read TGTGCCAGCAGTTTACAGGCGAGGGGTGCTGAGCAGTTCTTC.

The chain couples TRBV11-2 to TRBJ2-2; a weak D match, TRBD2 (7 bases). From germline, CDR1 is SGHAT and CDR2 FQNNGV. Trimming removed 2 bases from V and 4 bases from J, with 11 bases in between. There are 15 residues in the CDR3. The CDR3: CASSLLGGGTGELFF. The CDR3 nucleotides are TGTGCCAGCAGCTTACTGGGAGGGGGCACCGGGGAGCTGTTTTTT.

V is TRBV27 and J is TRBJ2-7; D possibly matches TRBD1 or TRBD2 (5 bases each). The V and J ends lost 1 base and 6 bases respectively, with 13 bases between them. Per germline, CDR1 MNHEY and CDR2 SMNVEV (reference sequence). CDR3 length equals 14 residues. The CDR3 protein is CASSLWDRSGEQYF. The CDR3 nucleotides read TGTGCCAGCAGTTTATGGGACCGCAGTGGCGAGCAGTACTTC.

The chain has TRBV18 and TRBJ2-3; D is ambiguous. The V end lost 0 bases, the J end lost 7 bases, and 11 bases lay between the germline ends. This CDR3 has 14 residues. Per the germline V gene, CDR1 is KGHSH and CDR2 is LQKENI. The CDR3 DNA follows: TGTGCCAGCTCACCACCGGGGATAGGGCATACGCAGTATTTT. Translation gives CASSPPGIGHTQYF.

This sequence joins TRBV5-6 and TRBJ1-1; maybe TRBD1 (5 bases). V gave up 4 bases and J gave up 0 bases, with 10 bases separating them. From germline, CDR1 is SGHDT and CDR2 YYEEEE. This CDR3 is 14 amino acids long. The chain's CDR3 is CASSRDSLNTEAFF. The CDR3 coding sequence is TGTGCCAGCAGCCGGGACTCTTTGAACACTGAAGCTTTCTTT.

CDR3 amino acids: CARHRHKNWSNQPQHF. Here the CDR3 DNA reads TGTGCCCGCCACCGACACAAGAATTGGAGCAATCAGCCCCAGCATTTT. The rearrangement uses TRBV11-3 and TRBJ1-5; D is ambiguous. This CDR3 is 16 amino acids long. Trimming took off 11 bases at V and 1 base at J, with 21 bases between the two ends. CDR1 and CDR2 from the germline V gene are SGHNT and YENEEA.

This chain connects TRBV25-1 to TRBJ2-6, with 7 bases fitting TRBD1. The CDR3 contains 16 residues. V gave up 5 bases and J gave up 0 bases; unmatched junction bases: 4. The germline gives CDR1 MGHDK, CDR2 SYGVNS. The CDR3 protein is CASSRSGGSGANVLTF. CDR3 sequence (DNA): TGTGCCAGCAGTCGGTCAGGGGGCTCTGGGGCCAACGTCCTGACTTTC.

This sequence joins TRBV14 and TRBJ2-3; D is undetermined. The CDR3 loop spans 12 amino acids. Germline V gene lookup returns CDR1 SGHDN and CDR2 FVKESK. The germline V and J ends were trimmed by 5 bases and 0 bases, with 3 bases remaining between them. For the CDR3, the DNA is TGTGCCAGCAGCTCTAGCACAGATACGCAGTATTTT. Amino acids: CASSSSTDTQYF.

V usage is TRBV29-1 and J usage is TRBJ2-7; maybe TRBD1 (6 bases). The germline V gene has CDR1 SQVTM and CDR2 ANQGSEA. V lost 4 bases, J lost 6 bases, and 7 bases lay in between. The CDR3 consists of 10 residues. The CDR3 spells CSVGGPEQYF. The CDR3 nucleotides read TGCAGCGTTGGGGGGCCCGAGCAGTACTTC.

The chain employs TRBV20-1 and TRBJ1-1; possible D gene TRBD1, 6 bases. Trimming removed 3 bases at V and 2 bases at J, with 16 bases between. The CDR3 length is 15 residues. The germline V gene encodes CDR1 DFQATT and CDR2 SNEGSKA (reference sequence). The CDR3 loop reads CSASRLQGPNTEAFF. The CDR3 DNA sequence: TGCAGTGCTAGTAGATTACAGGGACCCAACACTGAAGCTTTCTTT.

This chain uses TRBV11-2 with TRBJ1-1; a weak D match, TRBD1 (6 bases). This CDR3 has 14 residues. V lost 5 bases to trimming and J lost 7 bases, with 17 bases between them. Germline CDR1 reads SGHAT; CDR2 reads FQNNGV. In DNA form, the CDR3 reads TGTGCCAGCAGCGGGATTTCGGGGGCGGTTGAAGCTTTCTTT. It translates to CASSGISGAVEAFF.

Concerning this clone: Other DNA sequences in the sample encode the same CDR3. The chain has TRBV2 and TRBJ2-7; either TRBD1 or TRBD2 may supply D (5 bases each). The V end lost 11 bases, the J end lost 3 bases, and 14 bases lay between the germline ends. This CDR3 is 12 amino acids long. Germline assignment: CDR1 SNHLY and CDR2 FYNNEI. In nucleotides, the CDR3 is TGTGCCTCCCGGGGCGATGGCTACGAGCAGTACTTC. This codes for CASRGDGYEQYF.

A single count supports this clone. The J gene is TRBJ1-1, the V gene TRBV28, with 8 bases matching TRBD1. The CDR3 contains 13 residues. Germline V gene lookup returns CDR1 MDHEN and CDR2 SYDVKM. J lost 4 bases, V lost 11 bases, and 9 bases had no gene match. For the CDR3, the DNA is TGTGCCGGAATGGGACAGGCCGCCACTGAAGCTTTCTTT. As protein: CAGMGQAATEAFF.